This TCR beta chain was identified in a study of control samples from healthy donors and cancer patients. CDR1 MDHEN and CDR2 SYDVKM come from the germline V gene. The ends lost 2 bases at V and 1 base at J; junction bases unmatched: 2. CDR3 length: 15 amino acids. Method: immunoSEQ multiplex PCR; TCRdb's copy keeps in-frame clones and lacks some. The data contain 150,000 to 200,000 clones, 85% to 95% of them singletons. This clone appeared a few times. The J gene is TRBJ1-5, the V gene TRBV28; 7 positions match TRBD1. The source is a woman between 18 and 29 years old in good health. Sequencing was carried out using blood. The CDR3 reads CASSLGGGSNQPQHF. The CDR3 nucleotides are TGTGCCAGCAGTTTAGGAGGGGGCAGCAATCAGCCCCAGCATTTT.